The rows below give T cell receptor beta chains drawn from one sample of a study of blood T cell repertoires in COVID-19. Sequencing used immunoSEQ multiplex PCR; TCRdb keeps in-frame clones, though not all of them. Of about 140,000 clones listed, roughly four fifths are singletons. What was sequenced was peripheral blood. These receptors all stem from a woman aged 60-75 years with acute or convalescent COVID-19. The CDR3 runs from the conserved cysteine through the conserved F or W. D genes are given only for firm matches. Where a row states a size, it is once, few, many or the class of an expanded clone; other rows omit it.

J gene	D gene	clone size	V gene	CDR3 protein	CDR3 DNA
TRBJ1-2	-	few	TRBV18	CASSQGNANYGYTF	TGTGCCAGCTCACAGGGGAATGCTAACTATGGCTACACCTTC
TRBJ2-1	TRBD2	-	TRBV7-2	CASSLASVREGHEQFF	TGTGCCAGCAGCTTAGCAAGCGTGCGGGAGGGCCATGAGCAGTTCTTC
TRBJ1-1	TRBD1	-	TRBV7-6	CAPPGQGSMNTEAFF	TGTGCCCCCCCGGGACAGGGAAGCATGAACACTGAAGCTTTCTTT
TRBJ1-4	TRBD1	-	TRBV7-8	CASSLMLVNLGQGTGKLFF	TGTGCCAGCAGCTTAATGTTGGTTAATTTGGGACAGGGGACAGGAAAACTGTTTTTT
TRBJ1-1	-	few	TRBV7-8	CASSLASWGLNGEAFF	TGTGCCAGCAGCTTAGCTTCCTGGGGGCTGAATGGCGAAGCTTTCTTT
TRBJ1-4	TRBD1	-	TRBV4-1	CASSQSSWTGRGEKLFF	TGCGCCAGCAGCCAAAGTTCTTGGACAGGGAGGGGTGAAAAACTGTTTTTT
TRBJ2-7	TRBD2	-	TRBV5-6	CASSLSGSTYEQYF	TGTGCCAGCAGCTTGAGCGGGAGTACCTACGAGCAGTACTTC
TRBJ2-2	-	-	TRBV7-6	CASSLSTGELFF	TGTGCCAGCAGCCTTAGCACCGGGGAGCTGTTTTTT
TRBJ1-4	-	-	TRBV10-3	CAISQPRGSGNEKLFF	TGTGCCATCAGTCAACCCAGGGGCTCGGGTAATGAAAAACTGTTTTTT
TRBJ1-6	-	-	TRBV2	CASSEAERRTPLHF	TGTGCCAGCAGTGAAGCGGAGCGTCGTACACCCCTCCACTTT
TRBJ2-7	-	few	TRBV19	CASSPGRAFHEQYF	TGTGCCAGTAGTCCAGGCAGGGCGTTCCACGAGCAGTACTTC
TRBJ1-5	-	-	TRBV7-2	CASSLGSQPQHF	TGTGCCAGCAGCTTAGGGAGTCAGCCCCAGCATTTT
TRBJ1-1	-	-	TRBV19	CASSTSGGTEAFF	TGTGCCAGTAGTACGTCGGGAGGCACTGAAGCTTTCTTT
TRBJ2-7	-	once	TRBV12-3/TRBV12-4	CASSSAYEQYF	TGTGCCAGCAGTTCCGCCTACGAGCAGTACTTC
TRBJ1-5	-	-	TRBV19	CASSISGTQQPQHF	TGTGCCAGTAGTATAAGCGGGACCCAACAGCCCCAGCATTTT
TRBJ1-2	TRBD1	once	TRBV5-6	CASSNWGQGGYGYTF	TGTGCCAGCAGCAATTGGGGACAGGGGGGCTATGGCTACACCTTC
TRBJ2-2	TRBD2	-	TRBV4-3	CASSLGLAGESGELFF	TGCGCCAGCAGCCTGGGACTAGCGGGAGAATCCGGGGAGCTGTTTTTT
TRBJ1-1	-	-	TRBV2	CASSDAGLGTEAFF	TGTGCCAGCAGTGATGCGGGGTTGGGCACTGAAGCTTTCTTT
TRBJ1-1	-	-	TRBV28	CASIHALGRGVVAFF	TGTGCCAGCATCCACGCCTTGGGGAGGGGGGTGGTAGCTTTCTTT
TRBJ2-2	-	once	TRBV6-4	CASSEASGSGELFF	TGTGCCAGCAGTGAAGCCTCGGGAAGCGGGGAGCTGTTTTTT
TRBJ2-5	-	-	TRBV6-5	CASSYRGGGETQYF	TGTGCCAGCAGTTATAGAGGGGGGGGAGAGACCCAGTACTTC
TRBJ2-3	TRBD2	-	TRBV19	CASSIAASGRRDTQYF	TGTGCCAGTAGTATTGCGGCTAGCGGGAGGAGAGATACGCAGTATTTT
TRBJ1-5	TRBD1	-	TRBV2	CASRGQPNQPQHF	TGTGCCAGCAGGGGACAGCCCAATCAGCCCCAGCATTTT
TRBJ1-4	-	once	TRBV7-2	CASSLDRAGEKLFF	TGTGCCAGCAGCTTAGACAGGGCAGGTGAAAAACTGTTTTTT
TRBJ1-5	-	-	TRBV19	CASSTPGFSGIYSNQPQHF	TGTGCCAGTAGTACCCCCGGGTTTTCAGGGATCTATAGCAATCAGCCTCAGCATTTT
TRBJ1-6	TRBD1	-	TRBV15	CATSQQGAESPLHF	TGTGCCACCAGCCAACAGGGGGCAGAGTCACCCCTCCACTTT
TRBJ1-1	-	-	TRBV7-9	CASSPVWGEWAFF	TGTGCCAGCAGCCCAGTGTGGGGCGAGTGGGCTTTCTTT
TRBJ2-1	TRBD2	-	TRBV6-2/TRBV6-3	CASSWAGGYYNEQFF	TGTGCCAGCAGCTGGGCGGGAGGCTACTACAATGAGCAGTTCTTC
TRBJ2-3	-	-	TRBV2	CASRQQTGISTDTQYF	TGTGCCAGCAGGCAACAGACCGGGATTTCGACAGATACGCAGTATTTT
TRBJ1-3	TRBD1	-	TRBV19	CASSIGQAKSGNTIYF	TGTGCCAGTAGTATCGGACAGGCCAAATCTGGAAACACCATATATTTT
TRBJ2-7	TRBD2	few	TRBV2	CASRPGTSGSYEQYF	TGTGCCAGCAGGCCCGGGACTAGCGGCTCCTACGAGCAGTACTTC
TRBJ1-2	-	few	TRBV6-5	CASLGQFGSYGYTF	TGTGCCAGCCTAGGACAGTTCGGGTCATATGGCTACACCTTC
TRBJ1-1	-	once	TRBV5-4	CASSWEGSRRTEAFF	TGTGCCAGCAGCTGGGAGGGGAGCAGGAGGACTGAAGCTTTCTTT
TRBJ1-2	-	-	TRBV3-1/TRBV3-2	CASSLGGGYTF	TGTGCCAGCAGCCTTGGAGGTGGCTACACCTTC
TRBJ2-1	-	-	TRBV11-1	CASSESGTFVYEQFF	TGTGCCAGCAGCGAGTCCGGGACATTCGTCTATGAGCAGTTCTTC
TRBJ2-1	-	-	TRBV19	CASRAGTSYYNEQFF	TGTGCCAGTAGGGCCGGGACTTCGTATTACAATGAGCAGTTCTTC
TRBJ2-3	-	-	TRBV5-1	CASSSGVASTDTQYF	TGCGCCAGCAGCTCCGGTGTAGCTAGCACAGATACGCAGTATTTT
TRBJ1-5	-	-	TRBV19	CASSIPQGYYSNQPQHF	TGTGCCAGTAGTATCCCCCAGGGGTACTATAGCAATCAGCCCCAGCATTTT
TRBJ2-5	-	-	TRBV27	CASSSADSQETQYF	TGTGCCAGCAGTTCCGCGGACAGTCAAGAGACCCAGTACTTC
TRBJ2-5	TRBD2	once	TRBV7-2	CASSPTTGGIGGTQYF	TGTGCCAGCAGCCCAACCACGGGGGGGATTGGAGGGACCCAGTACTTC
TRBJ2-5	-	-	TRBV29-1	CSVGLQGSWETQYF	TGCAGCGTTGGTCTACAGGGCTCGTGGGAGACCCAGTACTTC
TRBJ2-7	-	-	TRBV2	CASSSGQGGQYEQYF	TGTGCCAGCAGTTCTGGACAGGGAGGGCAATACGAGCAGTACTTC
TRBJ2-7	-	-	TRBV21-1	CASSTSLLAEPFYEQYF	TGTGCCAGCAGCACATCCTTACTAGCGGAGCCTTTCTACGAGCAGTACTTC
TRBJ1-2	TRBD1	-	TRBV30	CAWRRDRALSGYGYTF	TGTGCCTGGAGACGGGACAGGGCCCTATCCGGGTATGGCTACACCTTC
TRBJ1-1	-	-	TRBV7-2	CASSSGHQVAFF	TGTGCCAGCAGCTCCGGTCACCAAGTCGCTTTCTTT